This TCR beta chain was identified in a study of cytomegalovirus exposure and HLA in healthy donors. Donors likely had unrecorded immune exposures despite being nominally healthy when sampled. 60 Vbeta and 13 Jbeta primers were used in PCR. The table came from immunoSEQ multiplex PCR; TCRdb's copy has only in-frame clones and leaves some out. This repertoire shows around 150,000 clones, about 76% found once; its top ten account for 2% to 3%. Concerning this clone itself: Its antigen is undetermined.

Findings and caveats of the study: Common viral pathogens seemed, in a later analysis, to connect with several of the most significant clusters. Cytomegalovirus status, reportedly, was diagnosed with high specificity and sensitivity by the classifier. A later analysis showed HLA-associated TCR beta chains outstripping equally common others in clonal expansion.

The sequenced material came from PBMCs. The TCR sequence derives from a middle-aged woman in good health and CMV-seropositive.

Written as DNA, the CDR3 is TGTGCCAGCAGTGGCGGGGAGATGAACACTGAAGCTTTCTTT. As protein: CASSGGEMNTEAFF. This sequence joins TRBV25-1 and TRBJ1-1, with D unresolved. The V end lost 4 bases, the J end lost 0 bases, and 9 bases lay between the germline ends. The germline V gene has CDR1 MGHDK and CDR2 SYGVNS. The CDR3 runs 14 residues. Drawing the rest from reference TRBV25-1 and TRBJ1-1, the complete variable domain is EADIYQTPRYLVIGTGKKITLECSQTMGHDKMYWYQQDPGMELHLIHYSYGVNSTEKGDLSSESTVSRIRTEHFPLTLESARPSHTSQYLCASSGGEMNTEAFFGQGTRLTVV.